This T cell receptor beta chain originates from a study of T cell changes during pregnancy in multiple sclerosis. The V end lost 2 bases, the J end lost 0 bases, and 8 bases lay between the germline ends. Germline V gives CDR1 MNHNY, CDR2 SVGAGI (reference sequence). CDR3 size: 15 residues. The repertoire was sequenced with immunoSEQ multiplex PCR; TCRdb's copy has only in-frame clones and lacks some. The sample includes 45,000 or so clones, more than 85% of them seen just once. The source was CD8+ T cells from peripheral blood mononuclear cells, collected after pregnancy. This clonotype originated in a female donor with multiple sclerosis, enrolled in a pregnancy study. The chain is built from TRBV6-6 and TRBJ1-5, with D possibly matching TRBD1 (6 bases). The CDR3 sequence is CASSYGTLSNQPQHF. Here the CDR3 DNA reads TGTGCCAGCAGTTACGGGACACTTAGCAATCAGCCCCAGCATTTT.